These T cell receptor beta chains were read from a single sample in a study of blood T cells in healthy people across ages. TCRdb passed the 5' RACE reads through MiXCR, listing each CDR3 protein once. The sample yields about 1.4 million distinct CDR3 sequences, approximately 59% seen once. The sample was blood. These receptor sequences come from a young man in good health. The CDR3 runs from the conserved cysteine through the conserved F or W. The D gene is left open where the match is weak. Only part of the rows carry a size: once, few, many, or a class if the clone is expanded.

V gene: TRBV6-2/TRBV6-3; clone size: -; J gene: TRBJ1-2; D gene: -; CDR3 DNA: TGTGCCAGCAGTTATGGGGGATCCTATGGCTACACCTTC; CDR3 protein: CASSYGGSYGYTF
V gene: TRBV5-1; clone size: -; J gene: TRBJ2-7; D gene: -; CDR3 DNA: TGCGCCAGCAGCCCCCTTTGGTCTGGCGAGCAGTACTTC; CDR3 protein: CASSPLWSGEQYF
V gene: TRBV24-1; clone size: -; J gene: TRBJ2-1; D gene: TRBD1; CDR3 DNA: TGTGCCACCAGTGAAGGACAGGGCTACAATGAGCAGTTCTTC; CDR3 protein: CATSEGQGYNEQFF
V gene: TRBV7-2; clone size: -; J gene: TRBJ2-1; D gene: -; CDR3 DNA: TGTGCCAGCACCAAGGGCCTAGTCTCCTACAATGAGCAGTTCTTC; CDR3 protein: CASTKGLVSYNEQFF
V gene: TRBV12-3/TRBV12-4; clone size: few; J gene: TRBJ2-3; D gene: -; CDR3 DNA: TGTGCCAGCAGTCACTCCTACGACAGAGAACGCACAGATACGCAGTATTTT; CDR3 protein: CASSHSYDRERTDTQYF
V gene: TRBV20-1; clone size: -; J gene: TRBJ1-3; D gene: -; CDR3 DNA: TGCAGTGCGGGCAGGGCGAATGGAAACACCATATATTTT; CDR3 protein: CSAGRANGNTIYF
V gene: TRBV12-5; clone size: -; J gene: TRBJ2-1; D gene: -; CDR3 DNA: TGTGCTAGTGGTTTCTATATGGCAGGGGAAAACAATGAGCAGTTCTTC; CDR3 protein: CASGFYMAGENNEQFF
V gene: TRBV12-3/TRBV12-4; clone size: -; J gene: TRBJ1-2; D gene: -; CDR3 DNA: TGTGCCAGCAGTCTCCCTGGGACGGAGTTGGGAGGCTACACCTTC; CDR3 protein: CASSLPGTELGGYTF
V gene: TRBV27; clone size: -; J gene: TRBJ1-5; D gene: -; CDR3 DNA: TGTGCCAGCACCTCTCAAATACGGGGACGGAAAAGCAATCAGCCCCAGCATTTT; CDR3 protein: CASTSQIRGRKSNQPQHF
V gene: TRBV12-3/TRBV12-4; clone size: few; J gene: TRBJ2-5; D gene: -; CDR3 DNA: TGTGCCAGCAGTCTCTACAATGAGCAAGAGACCCAGTACTTC; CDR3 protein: CASSLYNEQETQYF